This T cell receptor (beta chain) was documented in a study of response to subunit inactivated influenza vaccine. Study outcomes and limitations: The study's authors posited that every seasonal influenza vaccination enlists few new T cells.

V lost 3 bases to trimming and J lost 0 bases, with 12 bases between them. This CDR3 contains 15 residues. Germline V lookup: CDR1 MNHEY, CDR2 SVGEGT. Using its own MiXCR run on the RT-PCR reads, TCRdb lists one record per CDR3 protein. This table holds fewer than 250,000 distinct CDR3 sequences, 13% to 15% found once. This clonotype occurred a few times. Its target is not known. The rearrangement joins TRBV6-2 or TRBV6-3 to TRBJ2-7, with no clear D. The clonotype was recovered from a man in his fifties or sixties who received an inactivated influenza vaccine. The sample in question was CD8+ T cells sorted from PBMCs, obtained 4 to 6 days after vaccination. CDR3 residues: CASSYLAPSSYEQYF. CDR3 nucleotides: TGTGCCAGCAGTTATCTTGCACCTAGCTCCTACGAGCAGTACTTC.